The TCR beta chain described here comes from a study of neurological immune-mediated disorders (dated 2019 in TCRdb). Study-level background: Of the roughly 34 multiple sclerosis patients, roughly 30 had relapsing-remitting MS and 3 had secondary progressive MS. Peripheral blood TCR-beta repertoires from patients with HTLV-I-associated myelopathy (HAM/TSP), patients with multiple sclerosis, and healthy controls were compared in the study using UMI-based sequencing. The approximately 96 TCR-beta libraries covered PBMC samples along with longitudinal samples, technical triplicates, and paired sorted CD4+ and CD8+ T-cell subsets. The cohort was made up of some 70 subjects, consisting of around 15 HAM/TSP patients, around 35 multiple sclerosis patients and about 20 healthy controls. Results and caveats for the whole study, not just this receptor: The highest TCR clonal expansion was observed in HAM/TSP patients, whereas the lowest was observed in MS patients, even when compared with healthy controls. No association of the MS cluster with clinical or MRI features was observed, and the need for larger cohorts was stated by the authors. In phylogenetic analysis, the repertoires of 18 of 34 MS patients grouped into a cluster of related CDR3 sequences, which suggests a possible signature at the repertoire level. No identical CDR3 amino acid sequences were found to be shared among expanded clones across subjects, suggesting that TCR-beta repertoires were private in all groups.

From V the trimming removes 6 bases and from J it removes 0 bases, while the gene matches leave 16 bases of the junction unaccounted for. CDR1 and CDR2, per the germline V gene (reference sequence), are DFQATT and SNEGSKA. The CDR3 runs 17 residues from the cysteine to the phenylalanine. The retained sequence is limited to the CDR3, 51 bases, with the frame set at the first base. This clonotype was detected ten times or more. There is no known antigen for this receptor. The record has no base qualities; no much larger clone is one base away. Libraries from unsorted PBMCs were made from 2 million PBMCs kept in RNAlater at -80 degrees C until RNA extraction. The multiple sclerosis patients were enrolled in a US clinical protocol that used magnetic resonance imaging to evaluate disease progression. Peripheral blood underwent Ficoll-Hypaque density gradient centrifugation to isolate PBMCs, which were then cryopreserved in liquid nitrogen.

cDNA was synthesized by template-switch 5'RACE using a primer with a 10-nucleotide random unique molecular identifier that tagged each TCR transcript. Over 200 million TCR-beta sequences, covering 15-18 subjects, were produced in each sequencing run. The RNeasy kit was used to extract total RNA. The KAPA Real-time Library Amplification kit was used to amplify TCR-beta VDJ regions with primers for the TCR constant region and the 5'RACE anchor. A first PCR added sample indexes and Illumina adaptors, and a second PCR then raised library yield. After purification with Ampure beads, the TCR product of roughly 650 bp was size-selected on a 2% E-gel SizeSelection system. Before pooling, library quality was checked on a Bioanalyzer, concentration was measured with Qubit, and libraries were quantified with the Kapa Library Quantification kit. An Illumina HiSeq 2500 sequenced the libraries paired-end 2 x 150 bp. To increase sequence diversity, about 25-31% phiX was spiked into each library pool. The original methods were these. The UMI-based MiGEC pipeline processed quality-filtered reads and removed over 90% of raw TCR sequences during error correction. IMGT germline references were used for alignment of VDJ genes, and clonotypes were defined by a unique CDR3 amino acid sequence together with V-J genes. Clonal expansion, Shannon diversity, and CDR3 relatedness (CalcPairwiseDistances, ClusterSamples) were evaluated with VDJtools, and phylogenetic trees were built with CLCbio workbench. Expanded clones were defined as having at least 8 unique UMIs, based on coefficient-of-variation modelling across technical triplicates. The public sequencing data were trimmed at Q25 with fastp and processed into clonotypes with MiXCR by TCRdb, which kept only in-frame beta chains. Every CDR3 protein is listed once, alongside the most common genes and DNA of its rows. The authors' filters were not applied to this entry. The sample contains approximately 100,000 distinct CDR3 sequences, roughly 3.3% of them found a single time. The top ten clones comprise less than 3.5% of the sample.

The specimen sequenced was PBMCs. The chain is made from TRBV20-1 and TRBJ2-5, with TRBD2 matching 7 junction bases. This sequence originates from a woman in her forties or fifties with multiple sclerosis. The CDR3 protein: CSAFHGVAGVYQETQYF. At the DNA level, the sequence is TGCAGTGCCTTTCATGGGGTGGCGGGGGTTTACCAAGAGACCCAGTACTTC.